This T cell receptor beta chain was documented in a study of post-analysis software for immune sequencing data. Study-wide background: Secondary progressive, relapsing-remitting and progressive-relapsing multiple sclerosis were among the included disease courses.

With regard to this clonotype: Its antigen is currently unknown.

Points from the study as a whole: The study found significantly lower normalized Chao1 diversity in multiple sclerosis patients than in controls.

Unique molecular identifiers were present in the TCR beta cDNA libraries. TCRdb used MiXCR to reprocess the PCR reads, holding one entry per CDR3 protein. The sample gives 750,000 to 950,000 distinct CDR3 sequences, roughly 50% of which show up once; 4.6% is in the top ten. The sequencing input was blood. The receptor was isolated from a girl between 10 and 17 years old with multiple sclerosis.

The CDR3 spells CASSQGLAGLSTDTQYF. CDR3 nucleotides: TGCGCCAGCAGCCAAGGACTAGCGGGCCTAAGCACAGATACGCAGTATTTT. V usage is TRBV4-1 and J usage is TRBJ2-3; TRBD2 matches at 10 bases. Trimming cost V 1 base and J 0 bases; bases outside gene matches: 4. This CDR3 spans 17 amino acids. The germline gives CDR1 MGHRA, CDR2 YSYEKL.